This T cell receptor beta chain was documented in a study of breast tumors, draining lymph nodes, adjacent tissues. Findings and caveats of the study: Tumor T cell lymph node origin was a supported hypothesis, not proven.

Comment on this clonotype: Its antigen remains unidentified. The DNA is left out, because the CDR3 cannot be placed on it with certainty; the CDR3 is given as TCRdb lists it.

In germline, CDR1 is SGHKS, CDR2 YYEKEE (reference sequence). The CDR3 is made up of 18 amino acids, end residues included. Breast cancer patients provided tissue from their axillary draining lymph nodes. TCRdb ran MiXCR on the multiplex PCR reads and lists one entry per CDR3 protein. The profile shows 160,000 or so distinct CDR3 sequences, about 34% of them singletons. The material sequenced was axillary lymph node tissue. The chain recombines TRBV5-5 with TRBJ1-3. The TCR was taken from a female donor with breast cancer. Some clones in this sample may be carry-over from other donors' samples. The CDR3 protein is CASSIYLCSVVVRNTIYF.